The 14 T cell receptor beta chains in this list originate from one sample, sequenced in a study of blood T cell repertoires in COVID-19. Generated by immunoSEQ multiplex PCR, the TCRdb table keeps only in-frame clones and is missing some. The sample has around 300,000 clones, more than 70% seen once. Sequenced: peripheral blood. These receptors were collected from a man aged 25 to 40 with active or convalescent COVID-19.

The CDR3 region is CASSIVSGPSNEQFF. The CDR3 bases are TGTGCCAGTAGTATAGTTAGCGGCCCTAGTAATGAGCAGTTCTTC. The chain has TRBV19 and TRBJ2-1; a possible D gene is TRBD2 (6 bases). Germline-derived CDR1 and CDR2 are LNHDA and SQIVND (reference sequence). This CDR3 is 15 amino acids long. The V and J ends lost 1 base and 7 bases respectively, with 14 bases between them.

The V and J genes are TRBV6-5 and TRBJ2-7; TRBD1 agrees at 9 bases. The CDR3 has 13 residues. The V segment lost 0 bases and the J segment 7 bases; nucleotides outside the gene matches: 1. The germline V gene has CDR1 MNHEY and CDR2 SVGAGI. CDR3 sequence reads: CASSYSTGGEQYF. CDR3 nucleotides: TGTGCCAGCAGTTACTCGACAGGGGGTGAGCAGTACTTC.

The V and J genes are TRBV14 and TRBJ1-2; the D is unclear. The length of the CDR3 is 13 residues. V was cut by 0 bases and J by 2 bases, with 4 bases left in between. CDR1 is SGHDN and CDR2 is FVKESK in the germline V gene. As DNA, the CDR3 is TGTGCCAGCAGCCAAGATCTGAACTATGGCTACACCTTC. It translates to CASSQDLNYGYTF.

This chain uses TRBV4-1 with TRBJ1-2, with D unresolved. In germline, CDR1 is MGHRA, CDR2 YSYEKL. Trimming shortened V by 1 base and J by 5 bases, and 17 bases separated the two germline ends. The CDR3 covers 16 residues. The CDR3 protein is CASSQGAGRTGYGYTF. For the CDR3, the DNA is TGCGCCAGCAGCCAAGGGGCGGGCAGAACTGGGTATGGCTACACCTTC.

The chain joins TRBV19 to TRBJ2-7; 8 bases line up with TRBD2. CDR1 and CDR2 (germline): LNHDA, SQIVND (reference sequence). This CDR3 has 14 residues. Trimming at V came to 3 bases and at J to 4 bases, leaving 5 bases not matched to a gene. CDR3 in DNA: TGTGCCAGTAGTATGCTCGGGAGGGGTTACGAGCAGTACTTC. Translated, it gives CASSMLGRGYEQYF.

The chain couples TRBV7-9 to TRBJ1-4; a weak D match, TRBD1 (5 bases). The CDR3 extends over 10 amino acids. V lost 9 bases, J lost 8 bases, and 7 bases lay in between. Germline V gene data show CDR1 as SEHNR and CDR2 as FQNEAQ (reference sequence). CDR3 nucleotides: TGTGCCAGTGGGGGGGAAAAACTGTTTTTT. This encodes CASGGEKLFF.

The V call is TRBV28, the J call TRBJ2-4; TRBD2 aligns across 7 bases. J lost 3 bases, V lost 3 bases, and 11 bases had no gene match. Germline assignment: CDR1 MDHEN and CDR2 SYDVKM. The CDR3 runs 17 residues. CDR3 loop: CASSFHGAGDGKNIQYF. Here the CDR3 DNA reads TGTGCCAGCAGTTTCCATGGGGCGGGAGACGGCAAAAACATTCAGTACTTC.

The V gene is TRBV6-5, the J gene TRBJ2-3; 14 bases are shared with TRBD2. The CDR3 covers 15 residues. The V segment lost 6 bases and the J segment 7 bases; nucleotides outside the gene matches: 6. The germline gives CDR1 MNHEY, CDR2 SVGAGI. This CDR3 reads CASRGGLAGVHTQYF. The DNA for the CDR3 is TGTGCCAGCAGAGGGGGACTAGCGGGAGTACATACGCAGTATTTT.

J is TRBJ1-1 and V is TRBV18; TRBD1 agrees at 7 bases. In germline, CDR1 is KGHSH, CDR2 LQKENI. The CDR3 runs to 14 residues. After removal of 4 bases from V and 3 bases from J, the junction contained 5 bases not matched to a gene. The CDR3 region is CASSLTQGDTEAFF. DNA of the CDR3: TGTGCCAGCTCACTAACGCAGGGGGACACTGAAGCTTTCTTT.

The chain recombines TRBV30 with TRBJ1-1, with TRBD1 as a possible D gene (5 bases). Per the germline V gene, CDR1 is GTSNPN and CDR2 is SVGIG (reference sequence). V lost 3 bases to trimming and J lost 11 bases, with 19 bases between them. CDR3 length: 13 amino acids. The CDR3 protein is CAWSLGAPAHAFF. In nucleotides, the CDR3 is TGTGCCTGGAGCTTAGGGGCGCCCGCCCACGCTTTCTTT.

DNA of the CDR3: TGTGCCAGCAGTTCCGCGTGGGACAGGGGGCCAAATTCACCCCTCCACTTT. Its translation: CASSSAWDRGPNSPLHF. The V and J genes are TRBV6-2 or TRBV6-3 and TRBJ1-6; TRBD1 matches 12 bases. With V trimmed by 4 bases and J by 7 bases, 8 bases remained unmatched. The CDR3 runs 17 residues. Germline V lookup: CDR1 MNHEY, CDR2 SVGEGT.

This clone was picked up one time. The genes are TRBV5-4 and TRBJ2-5; 8 bases fit TRBD2. The CDR3 is made up of 16 amino acids. Germline V gene data show CDR1 as SGHNT and CDR2 as YYREEE (reference sequence). V trimming: 6 bases; J trimming: 4 bases; junction bases outside the gene matches: 14. The CDR3 sequence: CASTANGRGGGETQYF. The DNA for the CDR3 is TGTGCCAGCACCGCCAACGGGAGGGGAGGGGGAGAGACCCAGTACTTC.

This rearrangement joins TRBV7-9 to TRBJ1-6; D might be TRBD1 (5 bases). The V and J ends lost 5 bases and 11 bases respectively, with 16 bases between them. The CDR3 consists of 14 residues. Germline loops: CDR1 SEHNR, CDR2 FQNEAQ (reference sequence). CDR3 sequence: CASSVGQGNPPLHF. In nucleotides, the CDR3 is TGTGCCAGCAGCGTCGGGCAGGGAAATCCACCCCTCCACTTT.

V gene TRBV3-1 (or the pseudogene TRBV3-2) combines with J gene TRBJ2-5; tentative D call: TRBD2 (5 bases). The CDR3 spans 14 residues. Trimming took off 1 base at V and 5 bases at J, with 11 bases between the two ends. CDR1 is LGHDT, CDR2 YNNKEL, per germline (reference sequence). The CDR3 sequence is CASSQGNSGETQYF. The CDR3 DNA is TGTGCCAGCAGCCAAGGAAACTCGGGGGAGACCCAGTACTTC.